Below are 20 T cell receptor beta chains sequenced from a single sample in a study of cytomegalovirus exposure and HLA in healthy donors. Researchers ran the PCR with 60 Vbeta and 13 Jbeta primers. This table comes from immunoSEQ multiplex PCR, and its TCRdb copy is limited to in-frame clones, with some not included. The table has approximately 190,000 clones, 75% to 85% seen once. The sample consisted of PBMCs. These receptors all come from a young woman in good health and CMV-seronegative.

This chain links TRBV7-3 with TRBJ2-2, with TRBD1 matching over 9 bases. The CDR3 consists of 15 residues. V gave up 6 bases and J gave up 3 bases; unmatched junction bases: 5. Germline V lookup: CDR1 SGHTA, CDR2 FQGTGA. The CDR3 nucleotides are TGTGCCAGCAGGTTACAGGGGGCGGACACCGGGGAGCTGTTTTTT. Translated: CASRLQGADTGELFF.

J is TRBJ2-5 and V is TRBV29-1; the D gene is possibly TRBD2 (6 bases). This CDR3 comprises 14 residues. V was clipped by 5 bases and J by 5 bases, with 18 bases between them. Germline V gene sequence: CDR1 SQVTM, CDR2 ANQGSEA. CDR3 loop: CSVRDNLGGETQYF. DNA for the CDR3: TGCAGCGTTCGAGACAACCTCGGGGGTGAGACCCAGTACTTC. The full variable domain, completed using reference TRBV29-1 and TRBJ2-5, is SAVISQKPSRDICQRGTSLTIQCQVDSQVTMMFWYRQQPGQSLTLIATANQGSEATYESGFVIDKFPISRPNLTFSTLTVSNMSPEDSSIYLCSVRDNLGGETQYFGPGTRLLVL.

The CDR3 DNA is TGTGCCAGCAGCTTGGCCAGGGGCGGCGAGCAGTACTTC. It encodes CASSLARGGEQYF. J is TRBJ2-7 and V is TRBV5-6; TRBD1 is a possible D gene (6 bases). V lost 0 bases and J 6 bases, leaving 10 bases between the germline ends. From germline, CDR1 is SGHDT and CDR2 YYEEEE. The CDR3 has 13 amino acids.

The CDR3 here is CAWNKPRDRDTEAFF. Written as DNA, the CDR3 is TGTGCCTGGAATAAACCCCGGGACAGGGACACTGAAGCTTTCTTT. The chain links TRBV30 to TRBJ1-1; 9 bases line up with TRBD1. The CDR3 length is 15 residues. Looked up from germline, CDR1 is GTSNPN and CDR2 is SVGIG (reference sequence). V lost 4 bases to trimming and J lost 3 bases; unmatched junction nucleotides: 9.

The V call is TRBV6-5, the J call TRBJ2-7; 7 bases are a match to TRBD1. The germline CDR1 and CDR2 sequences are MNHEY and SVGAGI. CDR3 length: 13 amino acids. The trim removed 5 bases at V and 0 bases at J, leaving 1 base unmatched. The CDR3, as DNA: TGTGCCAGCAGTGGGACAGTCTCCTACGAGCAGTACTTC. Translated: CASSGTVSYEQYF.

The chain carries TRBV5-1 and TRBJ2-1, with D uncertain. This CDR3 is built from 15 residues. Trimming took off 2 bases at V and 5 bases at J, with 14 bases between the two ends. Germline values: CDR1 SGHRS, CDR2 YFSETQ. The CDR3 region has the DNA TGCGCCAGCAGCTTCCTTGCCCTAGTCAACAATGAGCAGTTCTTC. Protein: CASSFLALVNNEQFF.

V usage is TRBV2 and J usage is TRBJ2-7; TRBD1 might be the D (5 bases). This CDR3 spans 12 amino acids. Germline assignment: CDR1 SNHLY and CDR2 FYNNEI. V gave up 6 bases and J gave up 4 bases, with 10 bases separating them. The CDR3 DNA follows: TGTGCCAGCAGACCCGACAGTTACGAGCAGTACTTC. It translates to CASRPDSYEQYF.

The chain uses TRBV18 and TRBJ2-6, with D possibly matching TRBD1 (6 bases). The ends were cut back, 2 bases at V and 2 bases at J, with 13 bases in the middle. This CDR3 spans 17 amino acids. Germline V gives CDR1 KGHSH, CDR2 LQKENI. CDR3 sequence: CASSPFRQAPGANVLTF. The CDR3 nucleotides read TGTGCCAGCTCACCATTTCGACAGGCGCCTGGGGCCAACGTCCTGACTTTC.

CDR3 amino acids: CSAPRGTEAFF. As DNA, the CDR3 is TGCAGCGCCCCTCGGGGCACTGAAGCTTTCTTT. The chain combines TRBV20-1 with TRBJ1-1; no firm D call. The CDR3 is made up of 11 amino acids. Germline CDR1 and CDR2: DFQATT and SNEGSKA (reference sequence).

The chain combines TRBV5-6 with TRBJ2-5; D perhaps matches TRBD1 (5 bases). The end of the DNA fits TRBJ2-7 better, so the J call may be wrong. Germline values: CDR1 SGHDT, CDR2 YYEEEE. CDR3 length equals 15 residues. The CDR3 DNA reads as TGTGCCAGCAGCTTGGGGGCAGGGTCGCAGCACGAGCAGTACTTC. It codes for CASSLGAGSQHEQYF.

The gene calls are TRBV5-1 and TRBJ2-1, with 11 bases fitting TRBD2. With V trimmed by 4 bases and J by 3 bases, 9 bases remained unmatched. This CDR3 spans 17 amino acids. Per the germline V gene, CDR1 is SGHRS and CDR2 is YFSETQ. CDR3 sequence reads: CASSLGLAGGLYNEQFF. The CDR3 region has the DNA TGCGCCAGCAGCCTGGGGCTAGCGGGGGGCCTCTACAATGAGCAGTTCTTC. Together with reference TRBV5-1 and TRBJ2-1, the CDR3 gives the full variable domain: KAGVTQTPRYLIKTRGQQVTLSCSPISGHRSVSWYQQTPGQGLQFLFEYFSETQRNKGNFPGRFSGRQFSNSRSEMNVSTLELGDSALYLCASSLGLAGGLYNEQFFGPGTRLTVL.

The chain is built from TRBV28 and TRBJ1-4; D remains ambiguous. Germline values: CDR1 MDHEN, CDR2 SYDVKM. Deletions cut 2 bases from V and 2 bases from J, with 6 bases between. This CDR3 is 14 amino acids long. The CDR3 DNA sequence: TGTGCCAGCAGTTTAACCGGGACTAATGAAAAACTGTTTTTT. The encoded protein is CASSLTGTNEKLFF.

The chain employs TRBV7-2 and TRBJ2-7, with D tentatively TRBD2 (6 bases). CDR1 is SGHTA, CDR2 FQGNSA, per germline. CDR3 length: 13 residues. The V gene lost 4 bases and the J gene lost 3 bases, with 10 bases spanning the gap. The DNA of the CDR3 is TGTGCCAGCAGCTGGGGGGAAAGCTACGAGCAGTACTTC. Translated: CASSWGESYEQYF.

The chain joins TRBV7-7 to TRBJ2-5; 10 bases are shared with TRBD2. The tail of the sequence fits TRBJ2-7 better, so the J call may be wrong. Germline V lookup: CDR1 SSHAT, CDR2 FNYEAQ (reference sequence). There are 14 residues in the CDR3. CDR3 DNA: TGTGCCAGCAGCCAACTAGCGGGGTCCTACGAGCAGTACTTC. It encodes CASSQLAGSYEQYF.

The V gene is TRBV7-7, the J gene TRBJ2-5; 11 bases are shared with TRBD1. The CDR3 totals 14 residues. J was trimmed by 5 bases and V by 5 bases; bases with no gene match: 4. Germline V CDR1 and CDR2: SSHAT, FNYEAQ (reference sequence). The CDR3 nucleotides are TGTGCCAGCAGCCCGGACAGGGGGCAGGAGACCCAGTACTTC. Protein: CASSPDRGQETQYF.

The chain recombines TRBV9 with TRBJ2-7; a weak D match, TRBD2 (5 bases). V was cut by 2 bases and J by 0 bases, with 6 bases left in between. CDR3 length equals 13 residues. Germline V lookup: CDR1 SGDLS, CDR2 YYNGEE. The CDR3 loop is CASSVGNSYEQYF. The DNA of the CDR3 is TGTGCCAGCAGCGTCGGGAACTCCTACGAGCAGTACTTC. The full variable domain, with the rest looked up from reference TRBV9 and TRBJ2-7, is DSGVTQTPKHLITATGQRVTLRCSPRSGDLSVYWYQQSLDQGLQFLIQYYNGEERAKGNILERFSAQQFPDLHSELNLSSLELGDSALYFCASSVGNSYEQYFGPGTRLTVT.

V gene TRBV6-1 combines with J gene TRBJ1-2; 8 bases line up with TRBD1. Looked up from germline, CDR1 is MNHNS and CDR2 is SASEGT. With V trimmed by 5 bases and J by 4 bases, 3 bases remained unmatched. The CDR3 loop spans 13 amino acids. The CDR3: CASSFGQGYGYTF. CDR3 coding DNA: TGTGCCAGCAGTTTCGGACAGGGCTATGGCTACACCTTC.

There are a few counts of this clone. The rearrangement joins TRBV27 to TRBJ1-3, with D unresolved. The CDR3 extends over 14 amino acids. V was pared by 6 bases and J by 2 bases, with 11 bases between. The germline CDR1 and CDR2 sequences are MNHEY and SMNVEV (reference sequence). The CDR3 sequence: CASSPGVPGNTIYF. The CDR3, as DNA: TGTGCCAGCAGCCCCGGGGTGCCTGGAAACACCATATATTTT.

The V gene is TRBV19, the J gene TRBJ2-7; tentative D call: TRBD1 (6 bases). V was pared by 6 bases and J by 0 bases, with 15 bases between. CDR1 is LNHDA and CDR2 is SQIVND in the germline V gene (reference sequence). The CDR3 spans 15 residues. CDR3 sequence: CASRERTESSYEQYF. The DNA for the CDR3 is TGTGCCAGTAGAGAAAGGACAGAGAGCTCCTACGAGCAGTACTTC. Variable domain in full (rest from reference TRBV19 and TRBJ2-7): DGGITQSPKYLFRKEGQNVTLSCEQNLNHDAMYWYRQDPGQGLRLIYYSQIVNDFQKGDIAEGYSVSREKKESFPLTVTSAQKNPTAFYLCASRERTESSYEQYFGPGTRLTVT.

V and J are TRBV6-1 and TRBJ1-6, with TRBD1 matching 8 bases. The CDR3 totals 15 residues. The germline V gene has CDR1 MNHNS and CDR2 SASEGT. The J segment lost 7 bases and the V segment lost 1 base, leaving 3 bases of the junction unmatched. The CDR3: CASSEVDRANSPLHF. The CDR3 nucleotides are TGTGCCAGCAGTGAAGTGGACAGGGCCAATTCACCCCTCCACTTT.